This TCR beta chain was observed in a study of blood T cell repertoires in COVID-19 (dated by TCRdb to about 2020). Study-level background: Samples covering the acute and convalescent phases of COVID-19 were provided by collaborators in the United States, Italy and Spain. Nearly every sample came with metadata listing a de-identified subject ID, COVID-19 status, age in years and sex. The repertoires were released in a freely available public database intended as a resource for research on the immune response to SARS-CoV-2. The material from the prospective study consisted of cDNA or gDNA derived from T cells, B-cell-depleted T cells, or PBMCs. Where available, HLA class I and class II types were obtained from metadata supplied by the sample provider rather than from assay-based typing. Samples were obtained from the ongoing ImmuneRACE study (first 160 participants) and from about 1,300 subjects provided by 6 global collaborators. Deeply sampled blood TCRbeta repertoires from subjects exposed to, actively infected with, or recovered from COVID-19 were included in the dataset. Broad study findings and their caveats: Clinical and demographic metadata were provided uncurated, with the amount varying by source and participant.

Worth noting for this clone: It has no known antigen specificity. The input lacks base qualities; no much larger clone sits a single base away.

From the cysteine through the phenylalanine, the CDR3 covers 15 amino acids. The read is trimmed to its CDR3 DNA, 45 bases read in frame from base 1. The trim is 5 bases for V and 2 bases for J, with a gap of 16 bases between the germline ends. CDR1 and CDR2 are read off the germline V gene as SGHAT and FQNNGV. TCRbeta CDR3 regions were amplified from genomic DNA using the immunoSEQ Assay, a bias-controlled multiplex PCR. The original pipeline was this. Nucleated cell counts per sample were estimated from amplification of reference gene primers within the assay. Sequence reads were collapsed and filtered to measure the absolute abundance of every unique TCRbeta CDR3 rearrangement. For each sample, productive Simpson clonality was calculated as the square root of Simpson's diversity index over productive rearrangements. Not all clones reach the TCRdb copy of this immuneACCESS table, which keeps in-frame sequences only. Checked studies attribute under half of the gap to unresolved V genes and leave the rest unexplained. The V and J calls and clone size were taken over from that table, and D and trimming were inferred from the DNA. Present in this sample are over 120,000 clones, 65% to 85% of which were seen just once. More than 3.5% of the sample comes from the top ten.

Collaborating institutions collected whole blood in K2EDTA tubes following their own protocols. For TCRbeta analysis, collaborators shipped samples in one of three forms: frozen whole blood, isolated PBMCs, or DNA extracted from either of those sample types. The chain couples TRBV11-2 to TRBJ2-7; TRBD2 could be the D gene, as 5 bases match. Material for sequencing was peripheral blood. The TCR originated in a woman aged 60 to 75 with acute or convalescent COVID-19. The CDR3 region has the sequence CASSPGMLRAYEQYF. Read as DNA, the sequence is TGTGCCAGCAGCCCCGGGATGTTGAGGGCCTACGAGCAGTACTTC.